The clone carrying this T cell receptor (beta chain) was picked up a small number of times. Its antigen is as yet unknown. A second PCR of 7 to 11 cycles used a sample-barcoded 5' primer and a J-beta primer mix. In TCRdb, the 5' RACE reads were re-called with MiXCR into one record per CDR3 protein. Here the sample spans 590,000 or so distinct CDR3 sequences, under 30% being singletons. The data stem from a study of blood T cells in healthy people across ages. Study-wide context: Template switching captured about one barcoded beta molecule per two T cells.

Study-wide results and caveats: Considered underestimates were the diversity estimates obtained from one million T cells. Whereas aged donors had fewer naive CD4+ cells, long-lived donors had more of them and higher diversity.

CDR3 length equals 13 residues. V was clipped by 4 bases and J by 5 bases, with 8 bases between them. Germline V gene lookup returns CDR1 SGHNT and CDR2 YENEEA. Total RNA extracted from each sample amounted to at least 5 micrograms. The source of this sequence is a woman of 80 years or more in good health. The chain joins TRBV11-3 to TRBJ2-2; D ambiguous. The specimen was blood. The CDR3 DNA reads as TGTGCCAGCAGCTCTACGCGGACCGGGGAGCTGTTTTTT. It codes for CASSSTRTGELFF.